This T cell receptor beta chain was retrieved from a study of response to subunit inactivated influenza vaccine (dated by TCRdb to the late 2010s). Regarding the study in general: Deep quantitative T cell receptor repertoire profiling was used in the study to track responses to a trivalent subunit inactivated influenza vaccine. What the authors observed across the whole study: The authors proposed that each seasonal influenza vaccination may bring in only a limited number of new T cells.

Unmatched junction bases come to 8, with V trimmed by 4 bases and J by 9 bases. CDR1 and CDR2 (DFQATT, SNEGSKA) derive from the germline V gene (reference sequence). The CDR3, from cysteine to phenylalanine, totals 13 residues. Only the CDR3 portion is preserved as DNA: 39 bases, with reading frame beginning at the first base. Library construction relied on RT-PCR. Sequenced using an Illumina HiSeq 2500. The raw public data were reprocessed by TCRdb itself: fastp quality trimming at Q25, MiXCR clonotype calling, in-frame beta chains only. Entries that share a CDR3 protein sequence are merged under the most common genes and DNA. The sample profile shows about 700,000 distinct CDR3 sequences; approximately 13% of them were found once. The top ten hold 6.5% to 8.5% of the sample. There are many counts of this clonotype. The antigen this receptor binds is unknown. Base-call qualities are not available, and no considerably larger clone is one nucleotide away.

In this chain, TRBV20-1 is recombined with TRBJ2-1, and 8 junction bases match TRBD1. This sequence originates from a man aged 50 to 60 who received an inactivated influenza vaccine. Donor details come from another sample of the same person, matched by shared clones. The sequences come from PBMCs from blood, collected approximately 15 days before vaccination. The base sequence is TGCAGTGCTACGCGGACAGGGAAGGGTGAGCAGTTCTTC. Its coded protein is CSATRTGKGEQFF.